Listed below are T cell receptor beta chains from one sample, sequenced in a study of T cell repertoires in cytomegalovirus infection. These receptors have no known antigen. TCRdb reprocessed the reads via MiXCR and lists one record per CDR3 protein. This sample carries tens of thousands of distinct CDR3 sequences, under 30% of them seen once, and the ten largest clones take 50%. The specimen was CD8+ T cells from cultured PBMCs, collected from culture after CMV antigen stimulation. Source of these receptors: a human donor in good health (CMV status not recorded). Some clones in this sample may be carry-over from other donors' samples. Both conserved end residues are part of each CDR3. A D gene is named only where the DNA matches it firmly. Clone size is shown for a subset of rows, as once, few, many or a class of expanded clone.

clone size,D gene,J gene,CDR3 length,V gene,CDR3 DNA,CDR3 protein
.,.,TRBJ2-7,14,TRBV28,TGTGCCAGCAGTCCCACTCGGACAGTACACGAGCAGTACTTC,CASSPTRTVHEQYF
few,.,TRBJ1-1,13,TRBV2,TGTGCCAGCAGTGAGAGTGGACTTCTTGAAGCTTTCTTT,CASSESGLLEAFF
.,.,TRBJ1-4,18,TRBV9,TGTGCCAGCAGCGTAGGTTCGCGGGGCCGACTGGGGCGTGAAAAACTGTTTTTT,CASSVGSRGRLGREKLFF
.,TRBD2,TRBJ2-2,18,TRBV7-3,TGTGCCAGCAGCTTAGAATATCCTAGCGGGGGCAGCACCGGGGAGCTGTTTTTT,CASSLEYPSGGSTGELFF
.,.,TRBJ2-3,16,TRBV18,TGTGCCAGCTCACCAATGGTCGGCGGATACACAGATACGCAGTATTTT,CASSPMVGGYTDTQYF
.,.,TRBJ2-1,13,TRBV7-9,TGTGCCAGCACTGAGGGCCTCAACAATGAGCGGTTCTTC,CASTEGLNNERFF
.,TRBD2,TRBJ2-1,17,TRBV13,TGTGCCAGCAGCTCCCCTCCCCCGACTAGCGGGGCCAATGAGCAGTTCTTC,CASSSPPPTSGANEQFF
.,.,TRBJ2-6,12,TRBV29-1,TGCAGCACCCAGGGTAGCGCCAACGTCCTGACTTTC,CSTQGSANVLTF
many,.,TRBJ1-2,14,TRBV7-2,TGTGCCAGCAGCTTCCCCTGGGAGAACTATGGCTACACCTTC,CASSFPWENYGYTF
.,.,TRBJ2-1,15,TRBV9,TGTGCCAGCAGCGTAGGCGGGGCCCCCCACAATGAGCAGTTCTTC,CASSVGGAPHNEQFF
.,.,TRBJ2-7,14,TRBV20-1,TGCAGTGCAGAACGCATTCAGAGTTCCTACGAGCAGTACTTC,CSAERIQSSYEQYF
many,.,TRBJ1-4,16,TRBV7-9,TGTGCCAGCAGCCAGAATAGGGCAGGAAGCTATGAAAAACTGTTTTTT,CASSQNRAGSYEKLFF
many,TRBD1,TRBJ2-5,17,TRBV2,TGTGCCAGCAGTGATCCCGTCCCGACAGGGGGCGCCGAGACCCAGTACTTC,CASSDPVPTGGAETQYF
few,.,TRBJ2-3,14,TRBV28,TGTGCCAGCAGTTTGGTCGGCCGCCCCGATACGCAGTATTTT,CASSLVGRPDTQYF
few,.,TRBJ2-3,15,TRBV27,TGTGCCAGCAGTTTAAAGGGGTTTCGCACAGATACGCAGTATTTT,CASSLKGFRTDTQYF
many,TRBD1,TRBJ2-1,15,TRBV7-6,TGTGCCAGCAGCTCGAGGACAGGGTTGAACAATGAGCAGTTCTTC,CASSSRTGLNNEQFF
.,.,TRBJ1-2,15,TRBV4-1,TGCGCCAGCAGCCAAGGTGAAATAGGGGGATATGGCTACACCTTC,CASSQGEIGGYGYTF
many,TRBD2,TRBJ2-1,15,TRBV7-8,TGTGCCAGCAGCGAGCTAGCGGGGGGGCACAATGAGCAGTTCTTC,CASSELAGGHNEQFF
many,TRBD1,TRBJ2-7,16,TRBV7-9,TGTGCCAGCAGCCCACCGGGGACAGAGCCGTCCTACGAGCAGTACTTC,CASSPPGTEPSYEQYF
.,.,TRBJ2-5,11,TRBV3-1,TGTGCCAGCAGCCAAGCAGAGACCCAGTACTTC,CASSQAETQYF
many,.,TRBJ2-7,15,TRBV20-1,TGCAGTGCTGTCCCACCGGGACGAGAGACCCACGAGCAGTACTTC,CSAVPPGRETHEQYF
.,.,TRBJ1-2,14,TRBV6-5,TGTGCCAGCAGTTCGGGACAATCTGGCTATGGCTACACCTTC,CASSSGQSGYGYTF
many,.,TRBJ1-2,15,TRBV2,TGTGCCAGCACCCATTGGTTAGGAGCTAACTATGGCTACACCTTC,CASTHWLGANYGYTF
.,.,TRBJ1-2,13,TRBV5-1,TGCGCCAGTAGTAATAAGGGAGACTATGGCTACACCTTC,CASSNKGDYGYTF
many,.,TRBJ2-1,14,TRBV7-8,TGTGCCAGCAGCCCGGACAGCTCCTACAATGAGCAGTTCTTC,CASSPDSSYNEQFF
.,.,TRBJ2-3,16,TRBV6-2/TRBV6-3,TGTGCCAGCAGTTACGGGGGGCCGGAGAGCACAGATACGCAGTATTTT,CASSYGGPESTDTQYF
.,.,TRBJ2-7,13,TRBV29-1,TGCAGCGTTGAAGATCCAGCCAGCTACGAGCAGTACTTC,CSVEDPASYEQYF
many,TRBD2,TRBJ2-1,15,TRBV15,TGTGCCACCAGCAGAACTAGCGGGAGCGTAAATGAGCAGTTCTTC,CATSRTSGSVNEQFF
few,TRBD2,TRBJ2-1,16,TRBV6-2/TRBV6-3,TGTGCCAGCAGACCTACGGGACTACAACTAGACAATGAGCAGTTCTTC,CASRPTGLQLDNEQFF